Sequencing of this T cell receptor (beta chain) was carried out in a study of OX40 agonist ivuxolimab in advanced cancers. Study-wide context: Patients received intravenous ivuxolimab every 2 weeks at 0.01 to 10 mg/kg.

Study-level points and caveats: The investigators did not determine what antigen specificity the expanded peripheral T cells had. CD8+ T cells (on average) carried more expanded clones than CD4+ T cells.

The J segment lost 4 bases and the V segment lost 0 bases, leaving 5 bases of the junction unmatched. The CDR3 has 15 residues. CDR1 and CDR2 from the germline V gene are SGDLS and YYNGEE. A note on this clone: What it binds is unknown.

Measured with immunoSEQ multiplex PCR; TCRdb has only the in-frame clones, and not every one. The sample includes tens of thousands of clones, around 90% of them seen just once. The rearrangement joins TRBV9 to TRBJ2-7; 9 bases are a match to TRBD2. Sequencing used CD4+ or CD8+ T cells sorted from blood, obtained in a trial of the OX40 agonist ivuxolimab. The TCR originated in an adult with an advanced solid tumor such as melanoma, head and neck, liver or kidney cancer. The CDR3 DNA sequence: TGTGCCAGCAGCGTAGGACTAGCGGTGGAGTACGAGCAGTACTTC. It yields the protein CASSVGLAVEYEQYF.